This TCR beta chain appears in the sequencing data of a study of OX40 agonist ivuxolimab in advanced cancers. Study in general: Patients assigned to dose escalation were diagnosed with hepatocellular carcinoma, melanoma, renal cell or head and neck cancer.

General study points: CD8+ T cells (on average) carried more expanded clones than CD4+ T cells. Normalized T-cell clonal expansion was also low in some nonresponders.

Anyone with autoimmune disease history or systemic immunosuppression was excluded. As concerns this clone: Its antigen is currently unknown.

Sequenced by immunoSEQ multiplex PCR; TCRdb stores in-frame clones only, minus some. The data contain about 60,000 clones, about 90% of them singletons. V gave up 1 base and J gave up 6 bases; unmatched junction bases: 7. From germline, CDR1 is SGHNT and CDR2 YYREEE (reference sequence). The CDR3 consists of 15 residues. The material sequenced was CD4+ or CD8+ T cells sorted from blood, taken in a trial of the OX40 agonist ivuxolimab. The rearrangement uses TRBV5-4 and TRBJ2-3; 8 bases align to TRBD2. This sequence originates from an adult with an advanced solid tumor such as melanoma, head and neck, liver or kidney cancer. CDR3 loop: CASSLLTGGPDTQYF. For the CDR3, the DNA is TGTGCCAGCAGCTTGTTAACGGGAGGGCCGGATACGCAGTATTTT.